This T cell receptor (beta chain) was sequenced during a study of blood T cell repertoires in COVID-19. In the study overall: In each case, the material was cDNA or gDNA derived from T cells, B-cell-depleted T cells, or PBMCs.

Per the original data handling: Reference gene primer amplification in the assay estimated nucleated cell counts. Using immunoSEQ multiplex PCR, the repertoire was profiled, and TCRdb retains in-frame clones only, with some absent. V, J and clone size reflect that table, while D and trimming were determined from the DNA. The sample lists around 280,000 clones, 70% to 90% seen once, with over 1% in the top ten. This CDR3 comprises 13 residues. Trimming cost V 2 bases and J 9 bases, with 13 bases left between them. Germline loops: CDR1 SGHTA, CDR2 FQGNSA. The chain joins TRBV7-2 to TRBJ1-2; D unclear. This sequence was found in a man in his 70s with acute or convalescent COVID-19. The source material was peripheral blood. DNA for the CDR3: TGTGCCAGCAGCTTAAACAGAGGGAGTAGCTACACCTTC. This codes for CASSLNRGSSYTF.